A single sample gave rise to the 25 T cell receptor beta chains below, sequenced in a study of cytomegalovirus exposure and HLA in healthy donors. With 60 Vbeta and 13 Jbeta primers, the PCR was carried out. The repertoire was sequenced with immunoSEQ multiplex PCR; TCRdb's copy has only in-frame clones and lacks some. The sample contains some 98,000 clones, less than 9.5% of which appear only once. The sample was PBMCs. The receptors were sampled from a man aged 50 to 60 in good health and CMV-seropositive.

The chain has TRBV25-1 and TRBJ2-5; 7 bases match TRBD1. This CDR3 comprises 13 residues. Germline trimming cut 6 bases from V and 1 base from J; bases unmatched to any gene: 2. In germline, CDR1 is MGHDK, CDR2 SYGVNS. CDR3 nucleotide sequence: TGTGCCAGCAGGAGACAGGGCCAAGAGACCCAGTACTTC. Translating gives CASRRQGQETQYF.

This clone was counted only a few times. V gene TRBV10-3 combines with J gene TRBJ2-7; D is perhaps TRBD1 (6 bases). With 4 bases removed from V and 5 bases from J, the gap between germline ends came to 21 bases. Per the germline V gene, CDR1 is ENHRY and CDR2 is SYGVKD. This CDR3 contains 16 residues. This chain's CDR3 is CAISVFRAGVWNEQYF. The DNA for the CDR3 is TGTGCCATCAGTGTTTTTCGGGCAGGGGTGTGGAACGAGCAGTACTTC.

In the case of this clone: At one end the junction does not follow the germline gene, possibly because of a read error. The chain combines TRBV27 with TRBJ2-2, with 15 positions matching TRBD2. The CDR3 extends over 18 amino acids. Germline CDR1 is MNHEY and CDR2 is SMNVEV (reference sequence). CDR3 in amino acids: CASSLRTSGRGNAGELFF. CDR3 sequence (DNA): TGTGCCAGCAGTTTGAGGACTAGCGGGAGGGGGAACGCCGGGGAGCTGTTTTTT.

As DNA, the CDR3 is TGTGCCATCAGTCAAGGACAGGGTTCTGGAAACACCATATATTTT. This gives the protein CAISQGQGSGNTIYF. This rearrangement joins TRBV10-3 to TRBJ1-3; 8 nucleotides match TRBD1. Per the germline V gene, CDR1 is ENHRY and CDR2 is SYGVKD. The CDR3 consists of 15 residues. Trimming at V came to 5 bases and at J to 1 base, leaving 4 bases not matched to a gene.

There are a few counts of this clone. This CDR3 reads CAWRQGSNTEAFF. In nucleotides, the CDR3 is TGTGCCTGGAGACAGGGGAGCAACACTGAAGCTTTCTTT. The rearrangement joins TRBV30 to TRBJ1-1; 7 nucleotides match TRBD1. The V segment lost 3 bases and the J segment 2 bases; nucleotides outside the gene matches: 3. Germline V CDR1 and CDR2: GTSNPN, SVGIG (reference sequence). This CDR3 is built from 13 residues. The full variable domain, rest sourced from reference TRBV30 and TRBJ1-1, is SQTIHQWPATLVQPVGSPLSLECTVEGTSNPNLYWYRQAAGRGLQLLFYSVGIGQISSEVPQNLSASRPQDRQFILSSKKLLLSDSGFYLCAWRQGSNTEAFFGQGTRLTVV.

This rearrangement joins TRBV5-1 to TRBJ2-1, with 8 bases matching TRBD2. In germline, CDR1 is SGHRS, CDR2 YFSETQ. The CDR3 extends over 14 amino acids. The trim removed 6 bases at V and 5 bases at J, leaving 7 bases unmatched. In nucleotides, the CDR3 is TGCGCCAGCAAACCCGGGACTAGTAACAATGAGCAGTTCTTC. Translation gives CASKPGTSNNEQFF.

The chain is built from TRBV2 and TRBJ2-1; D may be TRBD2 (5 bases). Germline V lookup: CDR1 SNHLY, CDR2 FYNNEI. Trimming pared 8 bases from V and 1 base from J, leaving 18 bases between. CDR3 size: 16 residues. The CDR3 protein is CASQRNSLRSYNEQFF. The DNA of the CDR3 is TGTGCCAGCCAGCGGAACTCTCTTAGGTCCTACAATGAGCAGTTCTTC.

On this clone: This clone may be a read error of a much larger clone one base away. A read error is likely, as this CDR3 ends without the conserved phenylalanine or tryptophan. The CDR3 nucleotides read TGTGCCTGGGACAGAATGAACACTGAAGCTTTCTTG. It codes for CAWDRMNTEAFL. V is TRBV30 and J is TRBJ1-1; the D gene is possibly TRBD1 (5 bases). CDR3 length: 12 residues. Germline assignment: CDR1 GTSNPN and CDR2 SVGIG (reference sequence). The V gene lost 5 bases and the J gene lost 0 bases, with 7 bases spanning the gap.

This chain links TRBV11-2 with TRBJ2-3, with 8 bases fitting TRBD2. The germline V gene encodes CDR1 SGHAT and CDR2 FQNNGV. The J segment lost 3 bases and the V segment lost 5 bases, leaving 7 bases of the junction unmatched. The CDR3 is 15 residues long. The CDR3 reads CASSLREGLTDTQYF. The DNA of the CDR3 is TGTGCCAGCAGCCTCCGGGAGGGGTTGACAGATACGCAGTATTTT.

This chain links TRBV11-2 with TRBJ1-2, with D unclear. V lost 3 bases and J lost 5, with 4 bases in between. Germline lookup yields CDR1 SGHAT and CDR2 FQNNGV. The CDR3 extends over 11 amino acids. This chain's CDR3 is CASSFGYGYTF. The CDR3, as DNA: TGTGCCAGCAGCTTCGGTTATGGCTACACCTTC.

The chain carries TRBV7-2 and TRBJ1-4; TRBD1 might be the D (5 bases). The CDR3 spans 14 residues. CDR1 is SGHTA, CDR2 FQGNSA, per germline. Trimming took off 3 bases at V and 10 bases at J, with 15 bases between the two ends. The CDR3 loop reads CASSLGGVEGKLFF. CDR3 DNA sequence: TGTGCCAGCAGCTTGGGAGGGGTGGAGGGAAAACTGTTTTTT.

This clone was observed a handful of times. This rearrangement joins TRBV30 to TRBJ2-1; 7 bases are a match to TRBD2. With 3 bases clipped from V and 4 bases from J, the junction kept 9 bases outside the gene matches. The CDR3 is 15 residues long. CDR1 is GTSNPN, CDR2 SVGIG, per germline (reference sequence). Written as DNA, the CDR3 is TGTGCCTGGAGCCCCTCGGCGGGAGTGTACAATGAGCAGTTCTTC. Translation gives CAWSPSAGVYNEQFF.

This clone was counted between two and nine times. The rearrangement uses TRBV2 and TRBJ2-3; D may be TRBD2 (5 bases). Trimming shortened V by 3 bases and J by 5 bases, and 12 bases separated the two germline ends. Looked up from germline, CDR1 is SNHLY and CDR2 is FYNNEI. The CDR3 covers 14 residues. CDR3 sequence (DNA): TGTGCCAGCAGTGAGCAGGCGGGTCTAGATACGCAGTATTTT. It translates to CASSEQAGLDTQYF.

To note about this clone: One junction end does not reproduce the germline sequence, and a read error may be involved. The chain employs TRBV7-7 and TRBJ2-1; 15 nucleotides agree with TRBD2. The length of the CDR3 is 14 residues. Germline CDR1 and CDR2: SSHAT and FNYEAQ (reference sequence). The DNA for the CDR3 is TGTGCTAGCAGCTCGGGACTAGCGGGAGGTGAGCAGTTCTTC. Residues: CASSSGLAGGEQFF. Using reference TRBV7-7 and TRBJ2-1 for the parts outside the CDR3, the full variable domain is GAGVSQSPRYKVTKRGQDVTLRCDPISSHATLYWYQQALGQGPEFLTYFNYEAQPDKSGLPSDRFSAERPEGSISTLTIQRTEQRDSAMYRCASSSGLAGGEQFFGPGTRLTVL.

The V gene is TRBV28, the J gene TRBJ2-3, with 8 bases that match TRBD1. CDR3 length: 14 residues. Per germline, CDR1 MDHEN and CDR2 SYDVKM. Losses at the gene ends were 6 bases for V and 7 bases for J; bases not matched to a gene: 9. CDR3 amino acids: CASSLTGVKNTQYF. The CDR3 DNA follows: TGTGCCAGCAGCCTGACAGGGGTAAAAAATACGCAGTATTTT.

This clone has more than one count but fewer than ten. This chain joins TRBV25-1 and TRBJ2-1; no reliable D call. The length of the CDR3 is 14 residues. Germline CDR1 reads MGHDK; CDR2 reads SYGVNS. V was pared by 1 base and J by 9 bases, with 13 bases between. DNA of the CDR3: TGTGCCAGCAGTGAATCCCGCGTGGTTAGTGAGCAGTTCTTC. As protein: CASSESRVVSEQFF.

The chain couples TRBV5-4 to TRBJ1-1; possible D gene TRBD1, 5 bases. Germline V gene data show CDR1 as SGHNT and CDR2 as YYREEE (reference sequence). The CDR3 is made up of 13 amino acids. Trimming took off 4 bases at V and 0 bases at J, with 7 bases between the two ends. As DNA, the CDR3 is TGTGCCAGCAGCGCGGACATGAACACTGAAGCTTTCTTT. Translating it yields CASSADMNTEAFF.

This clone was counted between two and nine times. V usage is TRBV7-2 and J usage is TRBJ1-1; 7 bases line up with TRBD1. CDR3 length equals 14 residues. The trim removed 5 bases at V and 1 base at J, leaving 4 bases unmatched. CDR1 is SGHTA and CDR2 is FQGNSA in the germline V gene. The CDR3 spells CASSARQGNTEAFF. The CDR3, as DNA: TGTGCCAGCAGCGCTCGACAGGGGAACACTGAAGCTTTCTTT.

By proportion, this clone is medium-sized (0.01 to 0.1%). V gene TRBV10-3 combines with J gene TRBJ1-4, with D possibly being TRBD1 (6 bases). V shed 10 bases and J shed 7 bases, with 16 bases lying between them. From germline, CDR1 is ENHRY and CDR2 SYGVKD. The CDR3 loop spans 13 amino acids. The CDR3 bases are TGTGCCACGGGCGGGGGCCTGGGTGAAAAACTGTTTTTT. It codes for CATGGGLGEKLFF.

This clone was picked up a small number of times. This rearrangement joins TRBV5-6 to TRBJ2-7; 8 positions agree with TRBD1. There are 16 residues in the CDR3. Trimming at V came to 1 base and at J to 3 bases, leaving 9 bases not matched to a gene. From germline, CDR1 is SGHDT and CDR2 YYEEEE. CDR3 sequence reads: CASSLLLGTGGYEQYF. CDR3 nucleotide sequence: TGTGCCAGCAGCTTGCTCTTGGGCACAGGGGGCTACGAGCAGTACTTC.

The J gene is TRBJ2-3, the V gene TRBV25-1; TRBD2 agrees at 10 bases. Per germline, CDR1 MGHDK and CDR2 SYGVNS. This CDR3 is 14 amino acids long. V trimming: 8 bases; J trimming: 6 bases; junction bases outside the gene matches: 8. CDR3 protein: CASGLAGAQDTQYF. The CDR3 coding sequence is TGTGCCAGCGGTCTAGCGGGAGCGCAGGATACGCAGTATTTT.

This clone has ten or more counts. J is TRBJ2-2 and V is TRBV4-2; no clear D. Trimming cost V 0 bases and J 7 bases, with 9 bases left between them. The germline V gene encodes CDR1 LGHNA and CDR2 YNFKEQ. There are 14 residues in the CDR3. CDR3 amino acids: CASSQDFAGGELFF. The CDR3 DNA reads TGTGCCAGCAGCCAAGATTTCGCCGGCGGGGAGCTGTTTTTT.

This rearrangement joins TRBV19 to TRBJ2-7; 9 bases agree with TRBD1. The CDR3 has 14 residues. V shed 11 bases, J shed 4 bases, and the junction held 12 bases outside the gene matches. CDR1 and CDR2 (germline): LNHDA, SQIVND (reference sequence). The DNA for the CDR3 is TGTGCCCCCTTAAGACAGGGGGATATGTACGAGCAGTACTTC. Translated, it gives CAPLRQGDMYEQYF.

The rearrangement links TRBV19 to TRBJ2-1; TRBD2 agrees at 9 bases. Germline V gene data show CDR1 as LNHDA and CDR2 as SQIVND (reference sequence). The CDR3 spans 15 residues. V shed 10 bases, J shed 4 bases, and the junction held 11 bases outside the gene matches. The CDR3 coding sequence is TGTGCCACACGGAGAGCGGGAGGCCAGTACAATGAGCAGTTCTTC. Translating it yields CATRRAGGQYNEQFF.

This clone was picked up a small number of times. The chain joins TRBV7-2 to TRBJ2-5; D gene unclear. The CDR3 contains 15 residues. Trimming left V 5 bases short and J 1 base short, with 14 bases between. The germline CDR1 and CDR2 sequences are SGHTA and FQGNSA. CDR3 in DNA: TGTGCCAGCAGCCAACCCAGAACAAGCCAAGAGACCCAGTACTTC. This translates into CASSQPRTSQETQYF. Combining the CDR3 with reference TRBV7-2 and TRBJ2-5 gives the whole variable domain GAGVSQSPSNKVTEKGKDVELRCDPISGHTALYWYRQSLGQGLEFLIYFQGNSAPDKSGLPSDRFSAERTGGSVSTLTIQRTQQEDSAVYLCASSQPRTSQETQYFGPGTRLLVL.